This is a list of T cell receptor beta chains from one sample in a study of tumor and adjacent non-tumor tissue in lung cancer. In TCRdb, the multiplex PCR reads were re-called with MiXCR into one record per CDR3 protein. The sample consists of around 70,000 distinct CDR3 sequences, 50% to 60% of them appearing once. Sequencing was done on a sample of lung tumor tissue. These receptors were taken from a middle-aged man with non-small cell lung cancer. Each CDR3 is given without its conserved first and last residue. Fields, in order: J gene, clone size, V gene, CDR3 protein. Size tells how often a clone was seen (once, few, many) or the class of an expanded clone, and some rows leave it out.

TRBJ2-7,many,TRBV6-5,AGRGYEQY
TRBJ2-1,NA,TRBV6-1,TSSPDRDSYNEQF
TRBJ2-7,NA,TRBV29-1,SWGAGPYKQY
TRBJ2-7,many,TRBV11-2,ASSSGLRGEQY
TRBJ2-1,NA,TRBV11-2,ASTFGQKYNEQF
TRBJ2-4,few,TRBV2,ASSDPPGQGAKNIQY
TRBJ2-1,NA,TRBV29-1,SVAAGTGYSEQF
TRBJ1-2,many,TRBV5-6,ASSSGDYGYT
TRBJ2-5,NA,TRBV5-4,ASSHTGLAYNQETRY
TRBJ2-6,NA,TRBV29-1,SVEAGANVLT
TRBJ1-1,NA,TRBV12-3/TRBV12-4,ASSSSSTGSTEAF
TRBJ2-1,NA,TRBV29-1,SVVLILAGGRNEQF
TRBJ1-5,NA,TRBV6-5,TSRQGDNQPQH
TRBJ2-1,many,TRBV30,AWSLLAGTNEQF
TRBJ1-2,NA,TRBV28,ASVGSSGGYT
TRBJ2-7,many,TRBV2,ASSEGGAGKNEQY
TRBJ2-7,NA,TRBV10-3,VISTGGLEEY
TRBJ2-2,NA,TRBV11-3,ASSTNMWGGELS
TRBJ2-7,NA,TRBV29-1,SVILTYEQY
TRBJ2-1,NA,TRBV4-1,ASSQMGDGYSEQF